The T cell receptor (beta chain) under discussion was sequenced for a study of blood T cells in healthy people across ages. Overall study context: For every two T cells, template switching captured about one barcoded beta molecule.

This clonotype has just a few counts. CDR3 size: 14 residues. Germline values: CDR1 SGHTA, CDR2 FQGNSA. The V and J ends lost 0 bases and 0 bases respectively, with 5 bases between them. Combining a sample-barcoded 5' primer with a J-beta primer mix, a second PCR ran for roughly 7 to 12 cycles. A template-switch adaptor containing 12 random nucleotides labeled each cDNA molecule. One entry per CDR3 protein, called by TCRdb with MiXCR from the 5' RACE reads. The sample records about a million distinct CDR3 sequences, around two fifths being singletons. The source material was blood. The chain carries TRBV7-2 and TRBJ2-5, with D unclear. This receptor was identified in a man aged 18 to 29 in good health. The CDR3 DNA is TGTGCCAGCAGCTTAGCGACGAACCAAGAGACCCAGTACTTC. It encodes CASSLATNQETQYF.